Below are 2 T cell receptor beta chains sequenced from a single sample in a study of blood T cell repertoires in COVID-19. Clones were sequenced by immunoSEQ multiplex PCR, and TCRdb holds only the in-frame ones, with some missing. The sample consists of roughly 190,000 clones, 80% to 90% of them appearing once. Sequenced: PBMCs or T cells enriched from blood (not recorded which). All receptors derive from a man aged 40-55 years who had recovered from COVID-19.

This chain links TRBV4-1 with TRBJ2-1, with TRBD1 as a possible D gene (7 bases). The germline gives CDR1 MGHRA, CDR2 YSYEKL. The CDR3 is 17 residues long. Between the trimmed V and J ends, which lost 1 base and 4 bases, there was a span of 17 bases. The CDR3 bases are TGCGCCAGCAGCCAAGGCACTAGGAGGGGGCCTTACAATGAGCAGTTCTTC. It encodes CASSQGTRRGPYNEQFF.

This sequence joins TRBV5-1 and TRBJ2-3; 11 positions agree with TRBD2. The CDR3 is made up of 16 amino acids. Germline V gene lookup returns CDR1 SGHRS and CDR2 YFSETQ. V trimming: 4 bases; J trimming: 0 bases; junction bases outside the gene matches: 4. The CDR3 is CASSPGTSGSTDTQYF. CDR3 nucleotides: TGCGCCAGCAGCCCTGGGACTAGCGGTAGCACAGATACGCAGTATTTT.